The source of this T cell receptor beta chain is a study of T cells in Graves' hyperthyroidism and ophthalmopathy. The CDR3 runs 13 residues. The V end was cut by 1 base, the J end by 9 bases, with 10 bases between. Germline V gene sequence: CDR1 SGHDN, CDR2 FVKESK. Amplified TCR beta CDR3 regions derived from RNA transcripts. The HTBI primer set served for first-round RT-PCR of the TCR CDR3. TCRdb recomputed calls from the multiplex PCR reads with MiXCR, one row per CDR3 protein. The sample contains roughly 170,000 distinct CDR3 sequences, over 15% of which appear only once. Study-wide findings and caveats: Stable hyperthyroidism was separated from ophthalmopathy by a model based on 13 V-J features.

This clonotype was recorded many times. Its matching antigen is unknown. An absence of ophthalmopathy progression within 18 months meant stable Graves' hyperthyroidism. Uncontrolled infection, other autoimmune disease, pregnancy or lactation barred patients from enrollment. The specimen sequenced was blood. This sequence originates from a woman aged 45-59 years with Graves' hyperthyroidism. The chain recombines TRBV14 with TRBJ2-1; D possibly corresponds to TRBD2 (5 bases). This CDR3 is CASSQVIASEQFF. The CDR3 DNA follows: TGTGCCAGCAGCCAAGTTATAGCGAGTGAGCAGTTCTTC.